This record covers a single T cell receptor beta chain. The PCR used 60 Vbeta and 13 Jbeta primers. Using immunoSEQ multiplex PCR, the repertoire was profiled, and TCRdb retains in-frame clones only, with some absent. The sample shows a few hundred thousand clones, just under 85% of them seen only once. The data were obtained in a study of cytomegalovirus exposure and HLA in healthy donors. There are 16 residues in the CDR3. Germline assignment: CDR1 SGHVS and CDR2 FQNEAQ. Deletions cut 4 bases from V and 6 bases from J, with 19 bases between. The chain has TRBV7-8 and TRBJ1-5; TRBD1 is a possible D gene (5 bases). The receptor was isolated from a middle-aged woman in good health and CMV-seropositive. The sample consisted of PBMCs. This CDR3 reads CASSSVGGGLSQPQHF. In DNA form, the CDR3 reads TGTGCCAGCAGCTCCGTCGGGGGAGGTCTTAGTCAGCCCCAGCATTTT. The full variable domain, in which reference TRBV7-8 and TRBJ1-5 provide the parts outside the CDR3, is GAGVSQSPRYKVAKRGQDVALRCDPISGHVSLFWYQQALGQGPEFLTYFQNEAQLDKSGLPSDRFFAERPEGSVSTLKIQRTQQEDSAVYLCASSSVGGGLSQPQHFGDGTRLSIL.